This T cell receptor beta chain emerged from a study of T-cell reconstitution after alpha-beta-depleted transplantation in children. Study observations and caveats: T-cell counts and diversity at one year post-transplant came mainly from newly produced T cells. As was reported, about two months after transplant, alpha-beta T cells came from several hundred expanded graft clones.

This clonotype occurred many times. Its antigen is not known. V dropped 1 base and J dropped 7 bases, with 22 bases sitting between them. In germline, CDR1 is DFQATT, CDR2 SNEGSKA (reference sequence). CDR3 length: 16 amino acids. Unique molecular identifiers were incorporated into the prepared TCRbeta library. TCRdb ran MiXCR on the PCR reads and lists one entry per CDR3 protein. The sample carries a few hundred thousand distinct CDR3 sequences, roughly a quarter recorded once. This sequence originates from a girl aged 2 to 10 with Fanconi anemia, due to receive a stem cell transplant. The chain carries TRBV20-1 and TRBJ1-2; D is undetermined. Sequencing used PBMCs, obtained before TCRalphabeta/CD19-depleted stem cell transplant. The DNA for the CDR3 is TGCAGTGCTAGAGTATGGGTACAGCGTGCGGGAGTTGGCTACACCTTC. Translated, it gives CSARVWVQRAGVGYTF.